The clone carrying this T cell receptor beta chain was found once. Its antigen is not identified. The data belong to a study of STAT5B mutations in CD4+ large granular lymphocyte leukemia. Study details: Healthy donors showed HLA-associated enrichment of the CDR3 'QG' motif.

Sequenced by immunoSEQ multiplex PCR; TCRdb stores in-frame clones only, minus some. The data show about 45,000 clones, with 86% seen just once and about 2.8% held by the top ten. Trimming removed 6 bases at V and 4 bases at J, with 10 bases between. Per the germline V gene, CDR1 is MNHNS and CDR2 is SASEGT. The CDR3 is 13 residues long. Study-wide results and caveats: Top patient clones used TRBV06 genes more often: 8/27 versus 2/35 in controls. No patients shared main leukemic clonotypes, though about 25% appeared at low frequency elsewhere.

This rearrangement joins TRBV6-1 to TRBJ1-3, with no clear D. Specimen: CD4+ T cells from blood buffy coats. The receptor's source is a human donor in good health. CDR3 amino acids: CASRASGGNTIYF. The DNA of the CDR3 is TGTGCCAGCAGGGCCAGCGGGGGAAACACCATATATTTT.